This entry lists 12 T cell receptor beta chains sequenced from one sample in a study of shared clonotypes between healthy human individuals. Sequenced by immunoSEQ multiplex PCR; TCRdb stores in-frame clones only, minus some. The table includes hundreds of thousands of clones, approximately 96% detected once. The naive CD8 fraction comprised CD45RO-negative cells positively selected for CCR7 and excluded terminally differentiated effector memory CD45RA+ cells. Sequencing was carried out using naive CD8+ T cells sorted from blood. The receptors here all came from a woman in her twenties or thirties in good health.

V and J are TRBV4-2 and TRBJ2-4; D unclear. The germline V gene has CDR1 LGHNA and CDR2 YNFKEQ. This CDR3 has 14 amino acids. Trimming took off 0 bases at V and 7 bases at J, with 10 bases between the two ends. The CDR3 region is CASSQDIERNIQYF. The CDR3 DNA sequence: TGTGCCAGCAGCCAAGATATTGAGAGGAACATTCAGTACTTC.

The V call is TRBV6-5, the J call TRBJ2-1, with D perhaps matching TRBD1 or TRBD2 (5 bases each). Between the trimmed V and J ends, which lost 6 bases and 15 bases, there was a span of 21 bases. The germline gives CDR1 MNHEY, CDR2 SVGAGI. The CDR3 length is 13 residues. The DNA for the CDR3 is TGTGCCAGCAGGCCCACCGGGACCCCAAGGGGGTTCTTC. This codes for CASRPTGTPRGFF.

This clone was counted once. The rearrangement uses TRBV2 and TRBJ1-5; perhaps TRBD1 as D (6 bases). With 6 bases removed from V and 4 bases from J, the gap between germline ends came to 13 bases. CDR1 and CDR2 (germline): SNHLY, FYNNEI. CDR3 length: 14 amino acids. The CDR3 coding sequence is TGTGCCAGCAGCTCCGGAAGGGGGAATCAGCCCCAGCATTTT. This codes for CASSSGRGNQPQHF.

The rearrangement links TRBV7-9 to TRBJ2-3; tentatively, D is TRBD1 (5 bases). V lost 4 bases to trimming and J lost 1 base, with 12 bases between them. Germline V gives CDR1 SEHNR, CDR2 FQNEAQ (reference sequence). This CDR3 is 15 amino acids long. CDR3 in amino acids: CASSYLTARTDTQYF. The DNA for the CDR3 is TGTGCCAGCAGCTACCTGACAGCCCGCACAGATACGCAGTATTTT.

This chain links TRBV27 with TRBJ2-7; the D gene could be TRBD1 or TRBD2 (5 bases each). Deletions cut 5 bases from V and 4 bases from J, with 12 bases between. The germline V gene encodes CDR1 MNHEY and CDR2 SMNVEV (reference sequence). This CDR3 spans 13 amino acids. The CDR3 DNA follows: TGTGCCAGCAGTCCGGGACGATTTTACGAGCAGTACTTC. This encodes CASSPGRFYEQYF.

The rearrangement joins TRBV19 to TRBJ2-5; 10 bases fit TRBD2. The V gene end was trimmed by 3 bases and the J gene end by 2 bases; junction bases not matched to a gene: 9. The CDR3 length is 17 residues. In germline, CDR1 is LNHDA, CDR2 SQIVND (reference sequence). The CDR3 loop reads CASSILAGAVAQETQYF. In DNA form, the CDR3 reads TGTGCCAGTAGTATCCTAGCGGGAGCCGTGGCACAAGAGACCCAGTACTTC.

The CDR3 DNA is TGTGCCAGCAGCCCCTACCCACTCCGGACGGGCCGGAGCTATGGCTACACCTTC. This gives the protein CASSPYPLRTGRSYGYTF. J is TRBJ1-2 and V is TRBV14, with D unresolved. Germline V gene data show CDR1 as SGHDN and CDR2 as FVKESK. CDR3 size: 18 residues. The germline V and J ends were trimmed by 4 bases and 4 bases, with 25 bases remaining between them.

The V gene is TRBV30, the J gene TRBJ2-7, with 10 bases that match TRBD2. The CDR3 is 13 amino acids. Germline lookup yields CDR1 GTSNPN and CDR2 SVGIG (reference sequence). V gave up 3 bases and J gave up 4 bases; unmatched junction bases: 3. CDR3 amino acids: CAWSGLAEYEQYF. The DNA of the CDR3 is TGTGCCTGGAGCGGACTAGCGGAGTACGAGCAGTACTTC.

This clone was recorded once. The sample holds other DNA sequences that translate to the same CDR3. The chain employs TRBV7-9 and TRBJ2-7; D may be TRBD1 (5 bases). Between the trimmed V and J ends, which lost 6 bases and 3 bases, there was a span of 9 bases. The CDR3 is 12 amino acids. The germline gives CDR1 SEHNR, CDR2 FQNEAQ (reference sequence). CDR3: CASRQDSYEQYF. CDR3 nucleotides: TGTGCCAGCAGGCAAGACAGCTACGAGCAGTACTTC.

The chain combines TRBV9 with TRBJ2-5; possibly TRBD2 for D (7 bases). Trimming removed 3 bases from V and 2 bases from J, with 11 bases in between. The CDR3 runs to 14 residues. CDR1 is SGDLS and CDR2 is YYNGEE in the germline V gene. CDR3 sequence (DNA): TGTGCCAGCAGCGGGGAGGGGGTACAAGAGACCCAGTACTTC. Translating gives CASSGEGVQETQYF. Using reference TRBV9 and TRBJ2-5 for the parts outside the CDR3, the full variable domain is DSGVTQTPKHLITATGQRVTLRCSPRSGDLSVYWYQQSLDQGLQFLIQYYNGEERAKGNILERFSAQQFPDLHSELNLSSLELGDSALYFCASSGEGVQETQYFGPGTRLLVL.

The V call is TRBV2, the J call TRBJ2-2; TRBD1 matches 8 bases. V lost 7 bases to trimming and J lost 7 bases; unmatched junction nucleotides: 8. The germline V gene has CDR1 SNHLY and CDR2 FYNNEI. The CDR3 sequence is 14 residues long. Here the CDR3 reads CASTYPDRGGELFF. DNA for the CDR3: TGTGCCAGCACCTATCCTGACAGGGGCGGGGAGCTGTTTTTT.

The J gene is TRBJ2-3, the V gene TRBV28; D gene uncertain. The V and J ends lost 7 bases and 8 bases respectively, with 10 bases between them. The CDR3 is made up of 11 amino acids. The V gene's germline CDR1 is MDHEN and CDR2 SYDVKM. The DNA of the CDR3 is TGTGCCAGCACCATGAAGGGTACGCAGTATTTT. This codes for CASTMKGTQYF.